The clone carrying this T cell receptor (beta chain) was recorded only once. Germline values: CDR1 LNHNV, CDR2 YYDKDF (reference sequence). This CDR3 contains 19 residues. V was pared by 1 base and J by 2 bases, with 21 bases between. These data originate in a study of blood T cell repertoires in COVID-19. About the study: The samples span acute and convalescent COVID-19 from the United States, Italy and Spain. T cells, B-cell-depleted T cells, or PBMCs supplied cDNA or gDNA.

Original data processing: Estimation of nucleated cell counts was performed using reference gene primer amplification. Profiling relied on immunoSEQ multiplex PCR, and the TCRdb table lists in-frame clones only, not all of them. Clone size and V and J calls were adopted from that table, with D and trimming inferred from the DNA. The profile shows about 200,000 clones, just over 85% of them singletons. This sequence was found in a man aged 25 to 40 who had recovered from COVID-19. V and J are TRBV15 and TRBJ2-1; D perhaps matches TRBD2 (6 bases). Sequenced material: peripheral blood. The CDR3 DNA reads TGTGCCACCAGCAGAGTTGAGGGTTGGGGGGTCGGGGCCTACAATGAGCAGTTCTTC. Translation: CATSRVEGWGVGAYNEQFF.